This T cell receptor (beta chain) was documented in a study of blood T cell repertoires in COVID-19. Study overall: T cells, B-cell-depleted T cells, or PBMCs supplied cDNA or gDNA.

The germline gives CDR1 SGDLS, CDR2 YYNGEE. This CDR3 is 14 amino acids long. V was trimmed by 4 bases and J by 4 bases, leaving 14 bases between them. Source study methods: The assay estimated nucleated cells by amplifying reference gene primers. Sequencing used immunoSEQ multiplex PCR; TCRdb keeps in-frame clones, though not all of them. The V and J calls and clone size are taken from that table; D and trimming were inferred from the DNA. The sample includes 150,000 to 250,000 clones, around four fifths of them seen just once. This receptor was obtained from a human donor with acute or convalescent COVID-19. The donor label of this sample is uncertain. J is TRBJ2-5 and V is TRBV9; D may be TRBD2 (5 bases). Sequenced input: peripheral blood. CDR3 residues: CASSPDPRVETQYF. For the CDR3, the DNA is TGTGCCAGCAGCCCAGACCCGCGGGTAGAGACCCAGTACTTC. Combining the CDR3 with reference TRBV9 and TRBJ2-5 gives the whole variable domain DSGVTQTPKHLITATGQRVTLRCSPRSGDLSVYWYQQSLDQGLQFLIQYYNGEERAKGNILERFSAQQFPDLHSELNLSSLELGDSALYFCASSPDPRVETQYFGPGTRLLVL.